Presented here are 13 T cell receptor beta chains from one specimen sequenced in a study of blood T cell repertoires in COVID-19. Profiling relied on immunoSEQ multiplex PCR, and the TCRdb table lists in-frame clones only, not all of them. The sample records approximately 85,000 clones, about nine tenths being singletons. The source material was peripheral blood. These receptors all stem from a man aged 45-60 years with acute or convalescent COVID-19.

The gene calls are TRBV12-3 or TRBV12-4 and TRBJ2-7; the D is unclear. V was trimmed by 3 bases and J by 0 bases, leaving 6 bases between them. The CDR3 has 13 residues. The CDR3 DNA follows: TGTGCCAGCAGTTTGTCAGTCTCCTACGAGCAGTACTTC. Amino acid sequence: CASSLSVSYEQYF.

The CDR3 region is CASSLTSLGGGELFF. CDR3 coding DNA: TGTGCCAGCAGCTTGACTAGCCTCGGGGGTGGGGAGCTGTTTTTT. The gene calls are TRBV7-9 and TRBJ2-2; TRBD2 agrees at 7 bases. The germline gives CDR1 SEHNR, CDR2 FQNEAQ (reference sequence). CDR3 size: 15 residues. The V and J ends lost 3 bases and 8 bases, in that order; junction bases with no gene match: 9.

The CDR3 sequence: CASSPRQGSNEQFF. In DNA form, the CDR3 reads TGCGCCAGCAGCCCCCGACAGGGATCGAATGAGCAGTTCTTC. The rearrangement uses TRBV5-1 and TRBJ2-1; 7 bases map to TRBD1. This CDR3 region has 14 residues. CDR1 is SGHRS, CDR2 YFSETQ, per germline. J was trimmed by 7 bases and V by 4 bases; bases with no gene match: 8. The full variable domain, in which reference TRBV5-1 and TRBJ2-1 provide the parts outside the CDR3, is KAGVTQTPRYLIKTRGQQVTLSCSPISGHRSVSWYQQTPGQGLQFLFEYFSETQRNKGNFPGRFSGRQFSNSRSEMNVSTLELGDSALYLCASSPRQGSNEQFFGPGTRLTVL.

The J gene is TRBJ2-1, the V gene TRBV4-3, with TRBD2 matching over 8 bases. CDR3 length: 15 residues. Germline CDR1 and CDR2: LGHNA and YSLEER. V was pared by 1 base and J by 7 bases, with 6 bases of the junction left unmatched. CDR3: CASSQVGGVRNEQFF. CDR3 bases: TGCGCCAGCAGCCAAGTCGGGGGGGTAAGGAATGAGCAGTTCTTC.

This clone was found a few times. The chain recombines TRBV5-1 with TRBJ1-1; D unresolved. This CDR3 comprises 15 residues. Deletions cut 1 base from V and 1 base from J, with 11 bases between. Germline-derived CDR1 and CDR2 are SGHRS and YFSETQ. For the CDR3, the DNA is TGCGCCAGCAGCTTGACCCAGATCTCGAACACTGAAGCTTTCTTT. Its translation is CASSLTQISNTEAFF.

The chain is built from TRBV10-1 and TRBJ2-5; TRBD1 might be the D (6 bases). Germline CDR1 WNHNN, CDR2 SYGVQD (reference sequence). The CDR3 spans 15 residues. V was pared by 0 bases and J by 5 bases, with 13 bases between. The CDR3 sequence is CASSESGQTRETQYF. DNA for the CDR3: TGCGCCAGCAGTGAGTCGGGACAAACACGGGAGACCCAGTACTTC.

The rearrangement links TRBV5-1 to TRBJ2-3; 8 nucleotides match TRBD2. The trim removed 4 bases at V and 4 bases at J, leaving 8 bases unmatched. The CDR3 is made up of 15 amino acids. Germline V gene sequence: CDR1 SGHRS, CDR2 YFSETQ. CDR3 nucleotides: TGCGCCAGCAGCCCCATAGCGGGACTGGCAGATACGCAGTATTTT. Translating gives CASSPIAGLADTQYF.

V and J are TRBV6-5 and TRBJ2-1, with 13 bases matching TRBD2. Germline CDR1 and CDR2: MNHEY and SVGAGI. The CDR3 covers 12 residues. J lost 11 bases, V lost 9 bases, and 4 bases had no gene match. This chain's CDR3 is CASPGTSGKQFF. As DNA, the CDR3 is TGTGCCAGTCCCGGGACTAGCGGGAAGCAGTTCTTC.

J is TRBJ1-1 and V is TRBV7-2; D not certain. CDR3 length: 15 amino acids. The germline V gene encodes CDR1 SGHTA and CDR2 FQGNSA. Trimming stripped 2 bases from V and 0 bases from J, with 10 bases between. The CDR3 protein is CASSLSPVLNTEAFF. In DNA form, the CDR3 reads TGTGCCAGCAGCTTATCGCCAGTACTGAACACTGAAGCTTTCTTT.

The V call is TRBV19, the J call TRBJ2-3, with 9 bases fitting TRBD2. Losses at the gene ends were 1 base for V and 8 bases for J; bases not matched to a gene: 7. CDR1 and CDR2 from the germline V gene are LNHDA and SQIVND (reference sequence). The CDR3 runs 15 residues. The CDR3 region has the DNA TGTGCCAGTAGTATAGCGGCGGGGGGGCGTGGTACGCAGTATTTT. Residues: CASSIAAGGRGTQYF.

The rearrangement joins TRBV5-4 to TRBJ2-3; possibly TRBD1 for D (5 bases). Per the germline V gene, CDR1 is SGHNT and CDR2 is YYREEE (reference sequence). Trimming shortened V by 4 bases and J by 4 bases, and 13 bases separated the two germline ends. The CDR3 length is 14 residues. The CDR3 region is CASSISGNPDTQYF. CDR3 sequence (DNA): TGTGCCAGCAGCATCTCAGGGAACCCAGATACGCAGTATTTT.

The chain uses TRBV24-1 and TRBJ2-2; D gene uncertain. Germline CDR1 is KGHDR and CDR2 is SFDVKD. V was cut by 4 bases and J by 2 bases, with 10 bases left in between. This CDR3 region has 15 residues. In DNA form, the CDR3 reads TGTGCCACCAGTGACCCAGGTGTAAACACCGGGGAGCTGTTTTTT. Its protein product is CATSDPGVNTGELFF.

This sequence joins TRBV6-5 and TRBJ1-5; no definite D call. CDR1 is MNHEY, CDR2 SVGAGI, per germline. V was trimmed by 5 bases and J by 1 base, leaving 9 bases between them. This CDR3 is built from 14 residues. The CDR3 DNA is TGTGCCAGCAGTCCGGCGGAGAGCAATCAGCCCCAGCATTTT. Its protein is CASSPAESNQPQHF.